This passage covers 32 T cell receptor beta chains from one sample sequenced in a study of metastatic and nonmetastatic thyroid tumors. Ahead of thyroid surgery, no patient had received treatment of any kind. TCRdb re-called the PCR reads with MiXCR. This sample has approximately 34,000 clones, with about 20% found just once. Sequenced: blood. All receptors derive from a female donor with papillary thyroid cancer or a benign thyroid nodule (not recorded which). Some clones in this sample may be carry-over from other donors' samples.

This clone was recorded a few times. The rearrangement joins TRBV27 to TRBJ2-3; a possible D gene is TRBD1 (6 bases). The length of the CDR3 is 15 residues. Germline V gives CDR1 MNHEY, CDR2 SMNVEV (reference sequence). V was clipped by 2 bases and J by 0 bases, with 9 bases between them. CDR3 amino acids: CASSLKGVSTDTQYF. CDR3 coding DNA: TGTGCCAGCAGTTTAAAGGGGGTTAGCACAGATACGCAGTATTTT.

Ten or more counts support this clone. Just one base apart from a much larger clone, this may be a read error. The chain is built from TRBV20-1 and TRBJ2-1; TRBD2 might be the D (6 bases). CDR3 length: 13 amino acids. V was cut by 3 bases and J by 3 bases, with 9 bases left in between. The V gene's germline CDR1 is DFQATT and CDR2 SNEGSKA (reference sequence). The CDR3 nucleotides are TGCAGTGCTAGCGGGAGCTACTACAATGAGCAGTTCTTC. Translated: CSASGSYYNEQFF.

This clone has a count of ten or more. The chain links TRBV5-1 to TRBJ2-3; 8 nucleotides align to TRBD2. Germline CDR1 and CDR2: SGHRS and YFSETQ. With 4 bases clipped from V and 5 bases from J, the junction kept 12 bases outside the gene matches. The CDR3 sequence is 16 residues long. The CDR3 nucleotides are TGCGCCAGCAGCATTGTGCCAGCGGGAGCGGGAGATACGCAGTATTTT. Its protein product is CASSIVPAGAGDTQYF.

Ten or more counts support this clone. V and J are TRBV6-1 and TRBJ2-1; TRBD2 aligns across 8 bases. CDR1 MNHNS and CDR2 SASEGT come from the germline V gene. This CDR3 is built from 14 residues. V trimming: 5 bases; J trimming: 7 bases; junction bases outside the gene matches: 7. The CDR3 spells CASSPGGAGNEQFF. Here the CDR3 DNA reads TGTGCCAGCAGTCCGGGGGGGGCAGGGAATGAGCAGTTCTTC.

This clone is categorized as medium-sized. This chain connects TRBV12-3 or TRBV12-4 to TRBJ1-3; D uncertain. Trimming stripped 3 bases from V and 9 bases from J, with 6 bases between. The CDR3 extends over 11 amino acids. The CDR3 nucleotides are TGTGCCAGCAGTTTCGACGCCACCATATATTTT. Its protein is CASSFDATIYF.

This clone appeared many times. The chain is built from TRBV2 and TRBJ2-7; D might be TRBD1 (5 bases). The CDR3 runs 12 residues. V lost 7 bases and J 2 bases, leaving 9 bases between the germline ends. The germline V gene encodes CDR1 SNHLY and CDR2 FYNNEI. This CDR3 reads CASTDSAYEQYF. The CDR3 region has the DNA TGTGCCAGCACCGACAGTGCCTACGAGCAGTACTTC.

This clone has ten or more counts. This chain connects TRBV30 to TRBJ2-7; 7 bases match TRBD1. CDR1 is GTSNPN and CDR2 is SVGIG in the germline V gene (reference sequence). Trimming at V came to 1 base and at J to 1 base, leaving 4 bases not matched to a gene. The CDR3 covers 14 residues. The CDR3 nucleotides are TGTGCCTGGAGTGGGGTGACAGGGTCCTACGAGCAGTACTTC. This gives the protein CAWSGVTGSYEQYF.

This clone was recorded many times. The CDR3 protein is CSALGSGTGGGSYYGYTF. As DNA, the CDR3 is TGCAGTGCCCTAGGATCCGGGACAGGGGGCGGGAGTTACTATGGCTACACCTTC. V usage is TRBV20-1 and J usage is TRBJ1-2, with 12 positions matching TRBD1. Germline-derived CDR1 and CDR2 are DFQATT and SNEGSKA (reference sequence). The CDR3 sequence is 18 residues long. With 6 bases clipped from V and 3 bases from J, the junction kept 17 bases outside the gene matches.

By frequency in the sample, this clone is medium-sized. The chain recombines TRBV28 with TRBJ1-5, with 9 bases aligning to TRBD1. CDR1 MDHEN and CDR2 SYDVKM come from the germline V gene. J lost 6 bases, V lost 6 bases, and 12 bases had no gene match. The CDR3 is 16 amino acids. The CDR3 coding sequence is TGTGCCAGCAGCCGGCAATATACAGGGGGCGGTCAGCCCCAGCATTTT. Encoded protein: CASSRQYTGGGQPQHF. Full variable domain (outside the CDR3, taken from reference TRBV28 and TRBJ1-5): DVKVTQSSRYLVKRTGEKVFLECVQDMDHENMFWYRQDPGLGLRLIYFSYDVKMKEKGDIPEGYSVSREKKERFSLILESASTNQTSMYLCASSRQYTGGGQPQHFGDGTRLSIL.

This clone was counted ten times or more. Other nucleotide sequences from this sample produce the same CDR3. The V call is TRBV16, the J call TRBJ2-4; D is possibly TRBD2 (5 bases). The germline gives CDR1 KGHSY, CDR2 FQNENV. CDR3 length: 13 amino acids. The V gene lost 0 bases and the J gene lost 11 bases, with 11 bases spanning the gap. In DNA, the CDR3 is TGTGCCAGCAGCCAATCGAGGACTCCCTTTCAGTACTTC. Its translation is CASSQSRTPFQYF.

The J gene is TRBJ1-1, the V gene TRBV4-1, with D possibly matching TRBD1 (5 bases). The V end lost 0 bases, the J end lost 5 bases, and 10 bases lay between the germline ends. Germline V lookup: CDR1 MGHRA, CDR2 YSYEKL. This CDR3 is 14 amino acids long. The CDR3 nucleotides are TGCGCCAGCAGCCAAGAGGGGCGAAGAACTGAAGCTTTCTTT. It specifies CASSQEGRRTEAFF.

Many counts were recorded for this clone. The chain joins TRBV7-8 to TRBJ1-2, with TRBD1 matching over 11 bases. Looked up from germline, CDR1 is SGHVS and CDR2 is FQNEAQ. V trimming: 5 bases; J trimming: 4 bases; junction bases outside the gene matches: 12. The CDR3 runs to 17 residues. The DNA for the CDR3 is TGTGCCAGCAGCCCCCGGCGGGACAGGGGGAACTTCTATGGCTACACCTTC. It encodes CASSPRRDRGNFYGYTF.

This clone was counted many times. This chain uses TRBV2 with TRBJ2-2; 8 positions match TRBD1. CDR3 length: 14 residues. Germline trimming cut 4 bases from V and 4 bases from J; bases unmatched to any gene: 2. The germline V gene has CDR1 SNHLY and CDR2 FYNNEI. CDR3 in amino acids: CASSADRATGELFF. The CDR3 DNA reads TGTGCCAGCAGTGCGGACAGGGCCACCGGGGAGCTGTTTTTT.

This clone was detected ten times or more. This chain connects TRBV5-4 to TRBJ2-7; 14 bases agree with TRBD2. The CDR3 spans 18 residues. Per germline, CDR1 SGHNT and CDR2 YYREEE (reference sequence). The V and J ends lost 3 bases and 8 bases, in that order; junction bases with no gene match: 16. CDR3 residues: CASSSSLPGLAGVGKQYF. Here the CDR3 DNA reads TGTGCCAGCAGCTCGAGCCTTCCGGGACTAGCGGGAGTAGGCAAGCAGTACTTC.

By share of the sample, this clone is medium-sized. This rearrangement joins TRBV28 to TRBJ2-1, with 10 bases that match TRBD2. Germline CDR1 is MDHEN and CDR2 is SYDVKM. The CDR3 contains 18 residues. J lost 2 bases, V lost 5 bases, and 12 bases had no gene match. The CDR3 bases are TGTGCCAGCAGTCCTCGCTCTAGCGGGAGCGCCGCCTACAATGAGCAGTTCTTC. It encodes CASSPRSSGSAAYNEQFF.

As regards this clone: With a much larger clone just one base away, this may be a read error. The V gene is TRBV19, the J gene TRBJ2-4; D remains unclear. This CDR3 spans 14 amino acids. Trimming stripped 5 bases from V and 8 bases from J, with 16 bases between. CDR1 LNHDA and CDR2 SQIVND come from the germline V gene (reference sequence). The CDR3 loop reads CASSSISSGDIQYF. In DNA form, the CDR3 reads TGTGCCAGTAGTTCCATCTCTTCCGGAGACATTCAGTACTTC.

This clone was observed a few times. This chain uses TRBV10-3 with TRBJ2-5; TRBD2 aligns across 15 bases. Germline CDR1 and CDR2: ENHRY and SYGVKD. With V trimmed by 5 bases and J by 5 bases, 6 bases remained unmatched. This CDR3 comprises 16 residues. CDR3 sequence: CAISPGTSGRWETQYF. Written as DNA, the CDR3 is TGTGCCATCAGTCCCGGGACTAGCGGGAGGTGGGAGACCCAGTACTTC.

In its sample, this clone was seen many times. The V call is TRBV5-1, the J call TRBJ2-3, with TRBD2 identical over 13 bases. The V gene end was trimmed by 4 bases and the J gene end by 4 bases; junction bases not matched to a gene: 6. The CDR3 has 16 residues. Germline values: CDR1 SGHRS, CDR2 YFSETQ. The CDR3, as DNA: TGCGCCAGCAGCACGGGACTAGCGGGAACCCCAGATACGCAGTATTTT. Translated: CASSTGLAGTPDTQYF.

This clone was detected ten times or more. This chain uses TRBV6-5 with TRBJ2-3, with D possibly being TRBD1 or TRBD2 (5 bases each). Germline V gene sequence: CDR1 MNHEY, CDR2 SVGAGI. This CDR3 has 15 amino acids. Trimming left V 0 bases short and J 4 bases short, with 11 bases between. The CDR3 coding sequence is TGTGCCAGCAGTTACTCGATTTGGGGACCAGATACGCAGTATTTT. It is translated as CASSYSIWGPDTQYF.

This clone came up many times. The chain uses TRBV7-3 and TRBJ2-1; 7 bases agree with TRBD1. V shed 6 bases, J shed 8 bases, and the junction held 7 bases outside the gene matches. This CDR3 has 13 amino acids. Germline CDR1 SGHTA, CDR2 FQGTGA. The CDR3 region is CASSPDRDDEQFF. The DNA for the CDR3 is TGTGCCAGCAGTCCCGACAGGGATGATGAGCAGTTCTTC.

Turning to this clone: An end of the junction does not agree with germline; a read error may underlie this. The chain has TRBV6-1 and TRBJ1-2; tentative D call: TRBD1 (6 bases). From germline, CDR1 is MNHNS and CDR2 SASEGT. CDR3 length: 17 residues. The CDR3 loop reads CANSEAEGTGGGGGYTF. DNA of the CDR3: TGTGCCAACAGTGAAGCGGAAGGGACCGGGGGCGGCGGTGGCTACACCTTC.

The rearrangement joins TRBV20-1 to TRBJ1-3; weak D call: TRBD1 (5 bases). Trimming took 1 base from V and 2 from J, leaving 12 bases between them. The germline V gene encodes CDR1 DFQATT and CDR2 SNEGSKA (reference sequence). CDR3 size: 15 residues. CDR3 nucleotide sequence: TGCAGTGCTAGAGTTGCCGGGACTGCTGGAAACACCATATATTTT. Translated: CSARVAGTAGNTIYF.

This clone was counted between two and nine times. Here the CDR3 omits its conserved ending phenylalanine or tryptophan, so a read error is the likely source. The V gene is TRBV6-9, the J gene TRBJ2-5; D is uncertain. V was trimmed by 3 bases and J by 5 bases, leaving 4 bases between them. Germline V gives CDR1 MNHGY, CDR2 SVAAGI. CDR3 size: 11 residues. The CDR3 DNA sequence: TGTGCCAGCAGTTACAGGGAGACCCAGTACTTA. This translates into CASSYRETQYL.

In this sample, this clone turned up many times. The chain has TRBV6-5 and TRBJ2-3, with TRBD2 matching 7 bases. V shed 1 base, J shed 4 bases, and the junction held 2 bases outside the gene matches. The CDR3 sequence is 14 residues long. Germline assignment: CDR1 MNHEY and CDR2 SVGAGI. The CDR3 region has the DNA TGTGCCAGCAGTTACTTCGGGGGGTCAGATACGCAGTATTTT. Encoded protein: CASSYFGGSDTQYF.

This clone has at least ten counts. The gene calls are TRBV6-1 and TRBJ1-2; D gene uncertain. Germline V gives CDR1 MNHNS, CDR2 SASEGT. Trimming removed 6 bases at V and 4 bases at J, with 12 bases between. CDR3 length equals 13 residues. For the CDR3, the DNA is TGTGCCAGCAGCAACGGACGGTCCTATGGCTACACCTTC. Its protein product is CASSNGRSYGYTF.

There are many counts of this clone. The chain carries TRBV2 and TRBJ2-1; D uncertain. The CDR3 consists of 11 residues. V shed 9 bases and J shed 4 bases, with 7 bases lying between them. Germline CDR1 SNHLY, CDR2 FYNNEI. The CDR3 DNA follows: TGTGCCAGTGCCCATTACAATGAGCAGTTCTTC. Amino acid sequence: CASAHYNEQFF.

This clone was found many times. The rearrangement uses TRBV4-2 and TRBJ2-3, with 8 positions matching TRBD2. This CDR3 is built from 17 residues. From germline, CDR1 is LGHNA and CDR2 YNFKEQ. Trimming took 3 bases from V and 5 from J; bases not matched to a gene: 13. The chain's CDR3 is CASSHGLAQQLGDTQYF. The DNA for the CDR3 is TGTGCCAGCAGCCACGGACTAGCTCAGCAATTGGGAGATACGCAGTATTTT.

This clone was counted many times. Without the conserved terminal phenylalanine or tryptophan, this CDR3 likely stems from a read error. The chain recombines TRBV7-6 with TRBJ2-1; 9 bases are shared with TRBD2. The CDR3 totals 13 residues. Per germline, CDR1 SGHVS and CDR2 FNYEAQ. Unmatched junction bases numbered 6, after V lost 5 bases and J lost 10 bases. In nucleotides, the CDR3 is TGTGCCAGCAGCGGCAGGCTAGCGGGGGAGCAGTTCCTC. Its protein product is CASSGRLAGEQFL.

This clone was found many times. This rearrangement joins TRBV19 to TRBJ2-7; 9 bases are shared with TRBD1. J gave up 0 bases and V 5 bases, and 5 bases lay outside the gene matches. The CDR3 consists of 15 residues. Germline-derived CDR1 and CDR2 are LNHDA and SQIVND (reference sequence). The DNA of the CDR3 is TGTGCCAGTAGTGCAAGGGACAGGGTCTCCTACGAGCAGTACTTC. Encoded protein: CASSARDRVSYEQYF.

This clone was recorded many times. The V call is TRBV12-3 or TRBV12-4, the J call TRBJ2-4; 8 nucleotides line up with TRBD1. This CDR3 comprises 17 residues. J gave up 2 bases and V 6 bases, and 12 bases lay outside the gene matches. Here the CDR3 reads CASSGRTGGPTKNIQYF. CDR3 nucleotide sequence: TGTGCCAGCAGCGGTCGAACAGGGGGTCCTACCAAAAACATTCAGTACTTC.

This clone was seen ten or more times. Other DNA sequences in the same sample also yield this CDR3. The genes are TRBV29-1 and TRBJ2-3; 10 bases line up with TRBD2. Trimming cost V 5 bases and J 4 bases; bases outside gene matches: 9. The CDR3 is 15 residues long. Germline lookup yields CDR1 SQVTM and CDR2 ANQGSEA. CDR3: CSVLGERGGADTQYF. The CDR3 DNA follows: TGCAGCGTTCTAGGAGAGCGGGGGGGAGCAGATACGCAGTATTTT.

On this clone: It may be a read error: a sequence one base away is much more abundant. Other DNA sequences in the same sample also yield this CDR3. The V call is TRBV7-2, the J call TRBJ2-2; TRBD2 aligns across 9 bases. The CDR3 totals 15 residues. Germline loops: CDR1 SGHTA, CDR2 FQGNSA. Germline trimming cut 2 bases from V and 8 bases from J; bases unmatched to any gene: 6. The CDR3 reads CASSLRRGGTGELFF. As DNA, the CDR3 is TGTGCCAGCAGCTTAAGGCGGGGGGGTACAGGGGAGCTGTTTTTT.